Here is one TCR beta chain with its context. Its antigen target is currently unknown. Being one base from a much bigger clone, this may be a read error. The final CDR3 position lacks the conserved phenylalanine or tryptophan, pointing to a likely read error. What this sample's time point label stands for: newly diagnosed GD, antithyroid drugs for less than 3 months. For both TCR sequencing and RNA sequencing, RNA was extracted from PBMCs in TRIzol. Graves' disease was diagnosed according to American Thyroid Association guidelines. The patients came from an endocrinology department in Xi'an, China. Each patient gave roughly 10 milliliters of peripheral blood, collected in an EDTA anticoagulant tube. Ficoll Paque Plus density gradient separation was used to isolate PBMCs, and no further T cell sorting was done. An Agilent 2100 Bioanalyzer and agarose gel were used to check RNA quality, while a NanoDrop 2000 measured RNA concentration.

Library preparation used multiplex PCR. Sequencing was performed on an Illumina HiSeq 4000. CDR3 regions were amplified by Arm-PCR with iRepertoire HTBI primers to construct TCR beta libraries. PCR products were gel purified before sequencing. The paper's data handling went like this. Gene usage analysis of CDR3 amino acid clonotypes relied on the roughly 60 TRBV and 14 TRBJ segments identified across samples. COPE and FqMerger were used to merge the filtered high-quality paired reads into contigs. BLAST was used to align contigs to the IMGT TRBV, TRBD and TRBJ reference genes, and CDR3 was defined following IMGT. Any clonotype with a frequency above 0.1% was classified as a highly expanded clone. Shannon entropy served as the measure of repertoire diversity, while the Gini coefficient captured V-J evenness. Clonotypes shared by more than one individual were considered public. TCRdb cleaned the public reads at Q25 with fastp, built clones with MiXCR and kept in-frame beta chains. Rows are unified per CDR3 protein, each entry keeping the most common DNA and genes. The V and J calls and clone size are TCRdb's, not the authors'. The table for this sample lists a few hundred thousand distinct CDR3 sequences; around 15% of them were counted only once. Of the sample, just over 20% falls within the top ten clones.

The sample originates from a study of regulatory T cells in long-lasting Graves disease (dated by TCRdb to the early 2020s). For the wider study: In the newly diagnosed Graves' disease group, patients had been taking antithyroid drugs for less than 3 months. Persistent Graves' disease patients were compared with newly diagnosed Graves' disease patients by peripheral blood TCR sequencing and RNA sequencing. The study was conducted in China and was registered as a clinical trial. A total of roughly 33 samples underwent TCR sequencing: around 13 from persistent and around 20 from newly diagnosed Graves' disease patients.

Broad study findings and their caveats: Persistent patients shared more public clonotypes among themselves (around 2,500) than newly diagnosed patients did (more than 850). Peripheral blood alone was examined, since thyroid tissue, which constituted the primary lesion, could not be accessed. Only the TCR beta chain was sequenced and analyzed. Preferential use of TRBV28, TRBJ1-2 and TRBJ2-5 was observed in persistent disease, whereas TRBV20-1 and TRBJ2-1 were favored in newly diagnosed disease. Compared with newly diagnosed patients, persistent Graves' disease patients had lower TCR Shannon entropy and fewer highly expanded clones, which suggests clonal expansion. The authors noted that the small sample size was a limitation that may lower accuracy.

V is pruned by 4 bases and J by 2 bases, leaving 14 bases of the junction without a gene match. From a lookup of the germline V gene (reference sequence), CDR1 and CDR2 are DFQATT and SNEGSKA. The CDR3 is made up of 16 amino acids, end residues included. The entry retains the CDR3 DNA only, 48 bases that are in frame from base 1. This same sample was also taken into another study, of T cells in Graves' hyperthyroidism and ophthalmopathy. Drawing on the second study: Stable Graves' hyperthyroidism was defined as the absence of progression to ophthalmopathy over 18 months of follow-up. Hyperthyroidism patients were aged 18 to 65 years and newly diagnosed, with disease duration of less than 2 months. Any patient with an uncontrolled infection, another autoimmune disease, pregnancy or lactation was excluded. Diagnoses were based on clinical symptoms, serum thyroxine and TRAb, thyroid ultrasound and orbital computed tomography. For the first round of RT-PCR on the TCR CDR3, the HTBI primer set was used together with the Qiagen OneStep RT-PCR kit. Blood samples also contained most of the expanded thyroid clonotypes (frequency above 0.001), which suggests that blood repertoires may reflect thyroid immune responses. A model built on a 13 V-J signature distinguished ophthalmopathy from stable hyperthyroidism, reaching 87.88% sensitivity and about 81% specificity in cross-validation and 80%/75% in testing. During validation, the model predicted progression to ophthalmopathy a median of approximately 6.5 months ahead of onset, with approximately 70% sensitivity and 72% to 80% specificity. TCR V-J signatures able to tell the groups apart were searched for in a discovery cohort of about a hundred patients, of whom over 40 had Graves' ophthalmopathy and roughly 59 had stable Graves' hyperthyroidism. An independent validation cohort of some 18 hyperthyroidism patients and more than 15 patients who later progressed to ophthalmopathy tested prospective prediction of ophthalmopathy. The 75 to 100 discovery patients were divided at random into training and test sets in a 7:3 ratio. The study also compared thyroid tissue and blood T-cell repertoires from roughly 6 Graves' hyperthyroidism patients. Once sampling was done, hyperthyroidism patients were given methimazole at a starting dose of 30 mg daily, whereas ophthalmopathy patients were given high-dose intravenous methylprednisolone. The libraries were constructed in a second round of multiplex PCR and then size-selected and purified. The libraries were sequenced on an Illumina HiSeq2000 using paired-end 100 bp reads. SOAPnuke was used to process the raw data, throwing out any read that contained adapters or uncalled bases, had a mean Phred below 15, or lacked an exact constant-primer or identifier match. High-quality paired reads were merged using COPE v1.2.5, and each unique nucleotide sequence was defined as a clonotype. Clonotypes were aligned to IMGT TRBV, TRBD and TRBJ reference segments using MiTCR v1.1. Analysis was restricted to V-J combinations with a frequency above 0.0001, which covered over 98% of repertoires. A TCS score was defined as the ratio of F50 (clonal expansion) to E x V (chaos), with BLOSUM62-based TCRdist applied between CDR3 peptides within each V-J. Welch's t-statistics and random forest reduced 500 to 550 V-J features to roughly 13, which were used in a naive Bayes classifier (R e1071). Sample size was not statistically predetermined, and blinding of investigators to group allocation was not performed. According to the paper, TCR Vbeta CDR3 sequencing was carried out on about 140 peripheral blood samples, which came from 40 to 45 ophthalmopathy, under 80 hyperthyroidism and about 17 progressor patients.

Material: peripheral blood mononuclear cells (PBMCs), obtained at new diagnosis, from a patient treated with antithyroid drugs. The receptor comes from a woman between 18 and 30 years old with Graves disease. Donor details come from another sample of the same person, matched by shared clones. This receptor chain uses TRBV20-1 and TRBJ2-7, with 7 bases matching TRBD2. The CDR3: CSATLSSGNTPYEQYL. The nucleotide sequence is given as TGCAGTGCTACCCTCTCGAGCGGGAACACTCCCTACGAGCAGTACCTC.